This T cell receptor (beta chain) was retrieved from a study of blood T cell repertoires in COVID-19. Study-wide background: The United States, Italy and Spain supplied acute and convalescent COVID-19 samples. T cells, B-cell-depleted T cells, or PBMCs supplied cDNA or gDNA.

Germline CDR1 reads SNHLY; CDR2 reads FYNNEI. CDR3 length: 15 amino acids. The V segment lost 3 bases and the J segment 3 bases; nucleotides outside the gene matches: 5. Per the original data handling: Counts of nucleated cells, estimated from reference gene primer amplification, were obtained. Sequencing was performed with immunoSEQ multiplex PCR; in TCRdb, only in-frame clones are kept and a portion is missing. For V, J and clone size, that table is used; D and trimming come from the DNA. The table has about 160,000 clones, nearly 80% seen once. This clone was picked up one time. V gene TRBV2 combines with J gene TRBJ2-3, with 8 bases matching TRBD2. The sample comprised peripheral blood. The receptor was isolated from a woman over 75 with acute or convalescent COVID-19. The CDR3 nucleotides read TGTGCCAGCAGTGATCCGGGGGGGGTGACAGATACGCAGTATTTT. The encoded protein is CASSDPGGVTDTQYF.